One and the same sample provided the 10 T cell receptor beta chains below, sequenced in a study of blood T cell repertoires in COVID-19. Profiling relied on immunoSEQ multiplex PCR, and the TCRdb table lists in-frame clones only, not all of them. The repertoire holds about 96,000 clones, approximately 84% seen once, with around a sixth in the top ten. The sequencing input was peripheral blood. The source of these receptors is a woman between 55 and 75 years old with acute or convalescent COVID-19.

This rearrangement joins TRBV9 to TRBJ1-2; perhaps TRBD1 as D (6 bases). There are 16 residues in the CDR3. Germline V gene sequence: CDR1 SGDLS, CDR2 YYNGEE. The V end lost 3 bases, the J end lost 4 bases, and 19 bases lay between the germline ends. The CDR3 coding sequence is TGTGCCAGCAGCGCAAATATCGGGGGGCGACTCTATGGCTACACCTTC. As protein: CASSANIGGRLYGYTF. Filled out from reference TRBV9 and TRBJ1-2, the complete variable domain reads DSGVTQTPKHLITATGQRVTLRCSPRSGDLSVYWYQQSLDQGLQFLIQYYNGEERAKGNILERFSAQQFPDLHSELNLSSLELGDSALYFCASSANIGGRLYGYTFGSGTRLTVV.

The chain recombines TRBV14 with TRBJ2-7; TRBD1 matches 7 bases. From germline, CDR1 is SGHDN and CDR2 FVKESK. The J segment lost 2 bases and the V segment lost 4 bases, leaving 5 bases of the junction unmatched. The CDR3 spans 14 residues. The CDR3 is CASSPGQRTYEQYF. The CDR3 DNA sequence: TGTGCCAGCAGCCCGGGACAGAGAACCTACGAGCAGTACTTC.

The V call is TRBV19, the J call TRBJ1-5; D call uncertain. CDR1 is LNHDA and CDR2 is SQIVND in the germline V gene (reference sequence). CDR3 size: 14 residues. V lost 3 bases and J 5 bases, leaving 11 bases between the germline ends. The CDR3 DNA reads TGTGCCAGTAGTATGGGCAGCAGGTATCAGCCCCAGCATTTT. It encodes CASSMGSRYQPQHF.

The V and J genes are TRBV27 and TRBJ2-7, with 8 bases fitting TRBD1. The CDR3 contains 15 residues. Germline CDR1 and CDR2: MNHEY and SMNVEV (reference sequence). V shed 2 bases, J shed 7 bases, and the junction held 10 bases outside the gene matches. CDR3 coding DNA: TGTGCCAGCAGTTTACGGACAGGGTCCGCTATGGAGCAGTACTTC. Translation gives CASSLRTGSAMEQYF.

The gene calls are TRBV2 and TRBJ2-5; D perhaps matches TRBD2 (5 bases). V lost 2 bases to trimming and J lost 4 bases, with 14 bases between them. The CDR3 sequence is 15 residues long. Germline CDR1 SNHLY, CDR2 FYNNEI. DNA for the CDR3: TGTGCCAGCAGTGAATTCGGAGGAGGAAGAGAGACCCAGTACTTC. The encoded protein is CASSEFGGGRETQYF.

This chain joins TRBV28 and TRBJ2-3; TRBD2 agrees at 9 bases. The CDR3 extends over 16 amino acids. With 5 bases clipped from V and 3 bases from J, the junction kept 9 bases outside the gene matches. From germline, CDR1 is MDHEN and CDR2 SYDVKM. The CDR3 is CASSLRLLAGTDTQYF. CDR3 nucleotides: TGTGCCAGCAGTCTCCGTCTGCTAGCGGGGACAGATACGCAGTATTTT.

This clone came up a few times. This chain links TRBV6-5 with TRBJ1-5; D remains unclear. CDR1 is MNHEY, CDR2 SVGAGI, per germline. This CDR3 has 13 amino acids. V was trimmed by 2 bases and J by 6 bases, leaving 8 bases between them. This CDR3 reads CASSYGGSQPQHF. CDR3 sequence (DNA): TGTGCCAGCAGTTACGGAGGAAGTCAGCCCCAGCATTTT.

The chain carries TRBV5-4 and TRBJ2-3; 7 nucleotides match TRBD2. V lost 0 bases to trimming and J lost 2 bases; unmatched junction nucleotides: 3. CDR3 size: 15 residues. Looked up from germline, CDR1 is SGHNT and CDR2 is YYREEE (reference sequence). CDR3: CASSLAGTITDTQYF. The CDR3 DNA sequence: TGTGCCAGCAGCTTGGCCGGGACTATCACAGATACGCAGTATTTT.

The CDR3 region has the DNA TGCGCCAGCAGCAGGACCCTAGCGGGGGGGTGGAATGAGCAGTTCTTC. Its protein is CASSRTLAGGWNEQFF. The chain is built from TRBV5-1 and TRBJ2-1, with 12 bases matching TRBD2. The V segment lost 4 bases and the J segment 7 bases; nucleotides outside the gene matches: 9. In germline, CDR1 is SGHRS, CDR2 YFSETQ. CDR3 length: 16 residues.

The rearrangement uses TRBV5-1 and TRBJ2-3, with 10 bases that match TRBD2. The germline V gene encodes CDR1 SGHRS and CDR2 YFSETQ. V gave up 2 bases and J gave up 0 bases; unmatched junction bases: 3. The CDR3 totals 16 residues. CDR3 protein: CASSLAGGLSTDTQYF. The CDR3, as DNA: TGCGCCAGCAGCTTAGCGGGGGGGCTTAGCACAGATACGCAGTATTTT.